Listed below are T cell receptor beta chains from one sample, sequenced in a study of T cell changes during pregnancy in multiple sclerosis. Profiling relied on immunoSEQ multiplex PCR, and the TCRdb table lists in-frame clones only, not all of them. The sample holds 30,000 to 45,000 clones; around 92% are singletons and the top ten take roughly a quarter. Material: CD8+ T cells from peripheral blood mononuclear cells, obtained before pregnancy. The source of these receptors is a female donor with multiple sclerosis, enrolled in a pregnancy study. The CDR3 runs from the conserved cysteine through the conserved F or W. Each record gives: CDR3 protein, J gene, V gene.

CDR3: CASSGRHHRDGSYGYTF
J: TRBJ1-2
V: TRBV4-1

CDR3: CASSTDTANYGYTF
J: TRBJ1-2
V: TRBV9

CDR3: CSVEDPSTGYEQFF
J: TRBJ2-1
V: TRBV29-1

CDR3: CASSPLTINNRGTNEKLFF
J: TRBJ1-4
V: TRBV7-6

CDR3: CASSQEGLAGQYF
J: TRBJ2-3
V: TRBV4-1

CDR3: CASSGTATFNYGYTF
J: TRBJ1-2
V: TRBV6-1

CDR3: CASSYSGGSTDTQYF
J: TRBJ2-3
V: TRBV6-5

CDR3: CASSTGGEDNEQFF
J: TRBJ2-1
V: TRBV6-6

CDR3: CASSYRGGLNTEAFF
J: TRBJ1-1
V: TRBV6-6

CDR3: CASSAPGLATTPSTDTQYF
J: TRBJ2-3
V: TRBV5-6

CDR3: CASSQGAQETQYF
J: TRBJ2-5
V: TRBV5-1

CDR3: CASSFGTQGGNEQFF
J: TRBJ2-1
V: TRBV5-6

CDR3: CASSTNGAVQPQHF
J: TRBJ1-5
V: TRBV6-5

CDR3: CASSLGGSSGETQYF
J: TRBJ2-5
V: TRBV7-3

CDR3: CASSIASGRDTEAFF
J: TRBJ1-1
V: TRBV19

CDR3: CASSAFLGLGEETQYF
J: TRBJ2-5
V: TRBV6-1

CDR3: CARKTGSTDTQYF
J: TRBJ2-3
V: TRBV5-1

CDR3: CASRLVAGGYNEQFF
J: TRBJ2-1
V: TRBV12-2

CDR3: CASSSRSSSEKLFF
J: TRBJ1-4
V: TRBV28

CDR3: CASSVADRADYGYTF
J: TRBJ1-2
V: TRBV9

CDR3: CASSFSRGGYNEQFF
J: TRBJ2-1
V: TRBV27

CDR3: CASSGEGFNEQFF
J: TRBJ2-1
V: TRBV9

CDR3: CASSGRDRSPYEQYF
J: TRBJ2-7
V: TRBV6-1

CDR3: CASRSTGGRGYTF
J: TRBJ1-2
V: TRBV6-5

CDR3: CAISTRDRDYEQYF
J: TRBJ2-7
V: TRBV10-3

CDR3: CATSMIERNYGYTF
J: TRBJ1-2
V: TRBV15

CDR3: CASSPTLTVYEQYF
J: TRBJ2-7
V: TRBV27

CDR3: CASSEAGTGRGTGLTSYEQYF
J: TRBJ2-7
V: TRBV6-1

CDR3: CASSPGGGLPNQPQHF
J: TRBJ1-5
V: TRBV19

CDR3: CASRSWGGRNTEAFF
J: TRBJ1-1
V: TRBV11-2

CDR3: CASRSRDYHEQYF
J: TRBJ2-7
V: TRBV28

CDR3: CASSPHQRRDTNYGYTF
J: TRBJ1-2
V: TRBV7-9

CDR3: CASSVWALGNTIYF
J: TRBJ1-3
V: TRBV28

CDR3: CASSLLSSGRGTDTQYF
J: TRBJ2-3
V: TRBV7-9

CDR3: CASSLGGLYEQYF
J: TRBJ2-7
V: TRBV7-3

CDR3: CAWSVEGTGGSSGNQPQHF
J: TRBJ1-5
V: TRBV30

CDR3: CASSEGISVTYEQYF
J: TRBJ2-7
V: TRBV2

CDR3: CASSPGVANEKLFF
J: TRBJ1-4
V: TRBV11-2

CDR3: CASSEFGTRDGDEQFF
J: TRBJ2-1
V: TRBV6-1

CDR3: CASSRSGDRGNEQYF
J: TRBJ2-7
V: TRBV5-5

CDR3: CASTGRGETQYF
J: TRBJ2-5
V: TRBV27

CDR3: CASSPRTGPSNTEAFF
J: TRBJ1-1
V: TRBV19

CDR3: CASSPVGGTYQPQHF
J: TRBJ1-5
V: TRBV27

CDR3: CASSLHKREWRGNEQFF
J: TRBJ2-1
V: TRBV7-2

CDR3: CASRETELTNYGYTF
J: TRBJ1-2
V: TRBV5-5

CDR3: CASSPGGAVNQPQHF
J: TRBJ1-5
V: TRBV5-8

CDR3: CASSSTLGAVEQYF
J: TRBJ2-7
V: TRBV11-2

CDR3: CASSPGLAGVGYEQYF
J: TRBJ2-7
V: TRBV28

CDR3: CASSQDPRGYEQYF
J: TRBJ2-7
V: TRBV4-2

CDR3: CASSFLGAQETQYF
J: TRBJ2-5
V: TRBV27

CDR3: CASSKAPGQGIPEAFF
J: TRBJ1-1
V: TRBV28

CDR3: CASSLAHRDYSGNQPQHF
J: TRBJ1-5
V: TRBV7-2

CDR3: CASGLVLTNIQLPTEAFF
J: TRBJ1-1
V: TRBV12-5

CDR3: CASALGGGTEAFF
J: TRBJ1-1
V: TRBV6-6

CDR3: CASSSPGQGLYEQYF
J: TRBJ2-7
V: TRBV27

CDR3: CASSYTPNPGGEGTGELFF
J: TRBJ2-2
V: TRBV27

CDR3: CASSEVWGGTEAFF
J: TRBJ1-1
V: TRBV6-1